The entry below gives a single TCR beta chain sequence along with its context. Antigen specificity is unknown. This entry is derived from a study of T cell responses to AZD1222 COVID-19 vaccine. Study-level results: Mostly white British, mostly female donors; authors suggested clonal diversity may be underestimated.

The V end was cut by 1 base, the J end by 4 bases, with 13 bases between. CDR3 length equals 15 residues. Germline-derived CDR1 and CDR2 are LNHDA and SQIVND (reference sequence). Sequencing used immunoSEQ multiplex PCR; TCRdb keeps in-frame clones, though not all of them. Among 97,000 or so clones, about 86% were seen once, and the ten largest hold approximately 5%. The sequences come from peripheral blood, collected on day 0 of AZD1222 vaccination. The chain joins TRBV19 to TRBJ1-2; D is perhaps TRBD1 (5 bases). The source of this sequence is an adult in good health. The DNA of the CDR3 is TGTGCCAGTAGTATAGTGCAGGGCACAGGCTATGGCTACACCTTC. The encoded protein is CASSIVQGTGYGYTF.